These 32 T cell receptor beta chains originate from one sample sequenced in a study of shared clonotypes between healthy human individuals. Profiled with immunoSEQ multiplex PCR; TCRdb holds only in-frame clones, not every one. The table lists some 2,500,000 clones, 90% to 95% of them singletons. Material for sequencing was naive CD4+ T cells from PBMCs. The subset: CD45RA+ positively selected. The receptors derive from a man aged 18 to 29 in good health. Some clones in this sample may be carry-over from other donors' samples.

The chain employs TRBV7-9 and TRBJ1-5; D not resolved. Germline V CDR1 and CDR2: SEHNR, FQNEAQ (reference sequence). V lost 4 bases and J 4 bases, leaving 8 bases between the germline ends. The CDR3 runs 13 residues. The CDR3 DNA is TGTGCCAGCAGCTCAGTGGATAATCAGCCCCAGCATTTT. Its translation: CASSSVDNQPQHF.

This rearrangement joins TRBV6-5 to TRBJ2-2; no clear D. CDR1 and CDR2 (germline): MNHEY, SVGAGI. Trimming removed 8 bases at V and 6 bases at J, with 13 bases between. CDR3 size: 13 residues. The chain's CDR3 is CASSFTFAGELFF. The CDR3 DNA reads as TGTGCCAGCTCCTTTACTTTTGCCGGGGAGCTGTTTTTT.

In DNA, the CDR3 is TGTGCCAGCACCCCCAGCCGGGGTGGGTCCGTCGAGCAGTACTTC. It encodes CASTPSRGGSVEQYF. V gene TRBV28 combines with J gene TRBJ2-7, with D possibly TRBD2 on 5 matching bases. The V gene's germline CDR1 is MDHEN and CDR2 SYDVKM. The CDR3 has 15 residues. Trimming shortened V by 7 bases and J by 6 bases, and 22 bases separated the two germline ends. Full variable domain (outside the CDR3, taken from reference TRBV28 and TRBJ2-7): DVKVTQSSRYLVKRTGEKVFLECVQDMDHENMFWYRQDPGLGLRLIYFSYDVKMKEKGDIPEGYSVSREKKERFSLILESASTNQTSMYLCASTPSRGGSVEQYFGPGTRLTVT.

Only a few counts were recorded for this clone. The gene calls are TRBV2 and TRBJ1-5, with a possible D match to TRBD1 (6 bases). V lost 4 bases and J lost 4, with 11 bases in between. Germline CDR1 and CDR2: SNHLY and FYNNEI. The CDR3 covers 14 residues. The chain's CDR3 is CASSVQGGNQPQHF. The CDR3 nucleotides read TGTGCCAGCAGTGTACAGGGAGGAAATCAGCCCCAGCATTTT.

The chain combines TRBV7-3 with TRBJ2-2, with a tentative D call TRBD2 (6 bases). Trimming shortened V by 1 base and J by 5 bases, and 17 bases separated the two germline ends. Germline V gene lookup returns CDR1 SGHTA and CDR2 FQGTGA. CDR3 length: 17 residues. The DNA of the CDR3 is TGTGCCAGCAGCTTAAATTCCCCACTAGCTTCGACCGGGGAGCTGTTTTTT. Translation: CASSLNSPLASTGELFF.

The CDR3 DNA is TGCGCCAGCAGCGGGGAACAAGAGACCCAGTACTTC. This codes for CASSGEQETQYF. The V call is TRBV5-1, the J call TRBJ2-5, with D hard to call. The CDR3 loop spans 12 amino acids. Germline CDR1 and CDR2: SGHRS and YFSETQ. Trimming pared 4 bases from V and 2 bases from J, leaving 6 bases between.

The chain joins TRBV5-6 to TRBJ2-5; 10 nucleotides align to TRBD1. The V segment lost 1 base and the J segment 5 bases; nucleotides outside the gene matches: 5. The germline gives CDR1 SGHDT, CDR2 YYEEEE. The CDR3 is 15 residues long. The CDR3 reads CASSLRTGGGETQYF. The CDR3 DNA follows: TGTGCCAGCAGCTTGCGGACAGGGGGTGGGGAGACCCAGTACTTC.

This clone was detected only once. This chain joins TRBV6-1 and TRBJ2-5; 12 positions match TRBD2. Germline V gives CDR1 MNHNS, CDR2 SASEGT. The CDR3 runs to 14 residues. Trimming removed 4 bases from V and 4 bases from J; junction bases left unmatched: 1. CDR3 residues: CASSALAGGETQYF. CDR3 nucleotide sequence: TGTGCCAGCAGTGCACTAGCGGGAGGAGAGACCCAGTACTTC.

The chain uses TRBV6-1 and TRBJ2-1; D not certain. This CDR3 is built from 13 residues. V was clipped by 7 bases and J by 0 bases, with 7 bases between them. Germline lookup yields CDR1 MNHNS and CDR2 SASEGT. CDR3 in amino acids: CASKASSYNEQFF. CDR3 nucleotides: TGTGCCAGCAAAGCTAGCTCCTACAATGAGCAGTTCTTC.

The rearrangement uses TRBV9 and TRBJ2-5; possibly TRBD1 for D (5 bases). V dropped 0 bases and J dropped 7 bases, with 13 bases sitting between them. CDR1 SGDLS and CDR2 YYNGEE come from the germline V gene. The CDR3 has 14 amino acids. Written as DNA, the CDR3 is TGTGCCAGCAGCGTAGACCCCAGGGAAGGGACCCAGTACTTC. This encodes CASSVDPREGTQYF.

The chain combines TRBV19 with TRBJ2-5; 8 bases map to TRBD2. The CDR3 length is 16 residues. From germline, CDR1 is LNHDA and CDR2 SQIVND (reference sequence). With 3 bases clipped from V and 3 bases from J, the junction kept 9 bases outside the gene matches. CDR3 residues: CASSMVGRAGEETQYF. The CDR3 bases are TGTGCCAGTAGTATGGTCGGGAGGGCCGGGGAAGAGACCCAGTACTTC.

The genes are TRBV28 and TRBJ2-2; D gene ambiguous. The germline V gene encodes CDR1 MDHEN and CDR2 SYDVKM. This CDR3 contains 13 residues. V gave up 4 bases and J gave up 5 bases, with 8 bases separating them. The CDR3 loop reads CASSSGFTGELFF. DNA of the CDR3: TGTGCCAGCAGTTCCGGGTTTACCGGGGAGCTGTTTTTT.

The genes are TRBV7-2 and TRBJ2-1; 7 nucleotides align to TRBD2. V dropped 2 bases and J dropped 7; count of bases not matched to a gene: 11. The germline V gene encodes CDR1 SGHTA and CDR2 FQGNSA. There are 16 residues in the CDR3. The CDR3 here is CASSLYGGSRMNEQFF. The CDR3 nucleotides read TGTGCCAGCAGCTTATATGGCGGGAGTAGGATGAATGAGCAGTTCTTC.

The V gene is TRBV6-1, the J gene TRBJ1-4; the D gene is possibly TRBD1 (5 bases). Per the germline V gene, CDR1 is MNHNS and CDR2 is SASEGT. V was cut by 4 bases and J by 6 bases, with 18 bases left in between. The CDR3 extends over 16 amino acids. CDR3 DNA: TGTGCCAGCAGTGGGGGGATACAGTACTTTTATGAAAAACTGTTTTTT. This gives the protein CASSGGIQYFYEKLFF.

V is TRBV27 and J is TRBJ2-7, with D perhaps matching TRBD2 (6 bases). Germline-derived CDR1 and CDR2 are MNHEY and SMNVEV (reference sequence). The length of the CDR3 is 15 residues. Trimming pared 6 bases from V and 2 bases from J, leaving 17 bases between. CDR3: CASSPTVGGTYEQYF. The CDR3 DNA sequence: TGTGCCAGCAGCCCAACCGTGGGGGGAACCTACGAGCAGTACTTC.

This clone is a singleton in its sample. The V call is TRBV11-3, the J call TRBJ2-3; 8 nucleotides line up with TRBD2. Germline V gene sequence: CDR1 SGHNT, CDR2 YENEEA. V trimming: 5 bases; J trimming: 1 base; junction bases outside the gene matches: 5. The CDR3 spans 15 residues. CDR3 sequence: CASSHGLAGTDTQYF. The CDR3 DNA reads as TGTGCCAGCAGCCACGGACTAGCTGGCACAGATACGCAGTATTTT.

The rearrangement links TRBV6-5 to TRBJ2-7; the D gene is possibly TRBD2 (5 bases). The CDR3 loop spans 14 amino acids. Looked up from germline, CDR1 is MNHEY and CDR2 is SVGAGI. V was pared by 4 bases and J by 0 bases, with 10 bases between. The CDR3 reads CASSFAGSSYEQYF. The DNA of the CDR3 is TGTGCCAGCAGTTTCGCGGGCAGCTCCTACGAGCAGTACTTC.

The chain has TRBV5-4 and TRBJ1-2; D unclear. Trimming shortened V by 0 bases and J by 4 bases, and 13 bases separated the two germline ends. This CDR3 contains 15 residues. Germline assignment: CDR1 SGHNT and CDR2 YYREEE (reference sequence). CDR3: CASSLVGERGYGYTF. DNA of the CDR3: TGTGCCAGCAGCTTGGTGGGTGAGCGTGGCTATGGCTACACCTTC.

This chain uses TRBV29-1 with TRBJ1-1, with D hard to call. The CDR3 contains 11 residues. Germline lookup yields CDR1 SQVTM and CDR2 ANQGSEA. The V gene lost 7 bases and the J gene lost 3 bases, with 9 bases spanning the gap. This chain's CDR3 is CSATIYTEAFF. The CDR3 DNA is TGCAGCGCCACGATCTACACTGAAGCTTTCTTT.

This chain connects TRBV4-2 to TRBJ2-3; 7 bases fit TRBD1. Germline V lookup: CDR1 LGHNA, CDR2 YNFKEQ. The J segment lost 5 bases and the V segment lost 9 bases, leaving 14 bases of the junction unmatched. The CDR3 sequence is 15 residues long. The CDR3 DNA sequence: TGTGCCAGTCAGGGGGACGGGGCTTTGGAAGATACGCAGTATTTT. Protein sequence: CASQGDGALEDTQYF.

The V call is TRBV21-1, the J call TRBJ1-5. TRBV21-1 is a pseudogene locus. The CDR3 extends over 14 amino acids. The chain's CDR3 is CASSRDSGTQPQHF. CDR3 nucleotide sequence: TGTGCCAGCAGTAGGGACTCGGGCACTCAGCCCCAGCATTTT.

The gene calls are TRBV6-5 and TRBJ2-5; D is perhaps TRBD1 (5 bases). CDR3 length: 16 amino acids. Germline loops: CDR1 MNHEY, CDR2 SVGAGI. V lost 0 bases, J lost 2 bases, and 13 bases lay in between. The CDR3 region has the DNA TGTGCCAGCAGTTACTCGTGGCAGGGTGGTCAAGAGACCCAGTACTTC. This gives the protein CASSYSWQGGQETQYF.

This sequence joins TRBV2 and TRBJ2-2; a possible D gene is TRBD2 (6 bases). This CDR3 has 16 residues. The V end lost 3 bases, the J end lost 5 bases, and 16 bases lay between the germline ends. Germline V gives CDR1 SNHLY, CDR2 FYNNEI. Written as DNA, the CDR3 is TGTGCCAGCAGTGACCCCGGGGGAGTCGTGACCGGGGAGCTGTTTTTT. Protein: CASSDPGGVVTGELFF.

The chain uses TRBV27 and TRBJ2-7; 9 bases fit TRBD2. The CDR3 runs to 15 residues. V trimming: 8 bases; J trimming: 4 bases; junction bases outside the gene matches: 12. Germline V gene sequence: CDR1 MNHEY, CDR2 SMNVEV (reference sequence). The CDR3 DNA sequence: TGTGCCAGCCATACGCGGCGGGAGGGCTTTTACGAGCAGTACTTC. It yields the protein CASHTRREGFYEQYF.

V and J are TRBV18 and TRBJ2-1, with TRBD2 matching over 9 bases. The CDR3 length is 18 residues. Germline trimming cut 1 base from V and 8 bases from J; bases unmatched to any gene: 15. Germline V gives CDR1 KGHSH, CDR2 LQKENI. The CDR3 DNA reads as TGTGCCAGCTCACCACTTATGGGGGCCCTTAGCGGGAGCTATGAGCAGTTCTTC. It yields the protein CASSPLMGALSGSYEQFF.

The V call is TRBV7-8, the J call TRBJ1-2; D unresolved. V lost 5 bases to trimming and J lost 0 bases, with 16 bases between them. CDR1 is SGHVS, CDR2 FQNEAQ, per germline. The CDR3 loop spans 16 amino acids. The CDR3: CASSPTRLRTNYGYTF. The CDR3 DNA sequence: TGTGCCAGCAGCCCAACGCGGTTAAGGACTAACTATGGCTACACCTTC.

Note on this clone: Its ends do not fully match the called genes, so a read error is possible. In the same sample, other DNA sequences code for this CDR3. V is TRBV6-5 and J is TRBJ1-1, with D maybe TRBD1 (6 bases). Per the germline V gene, CDR1 is MNHEY and CDR2 is SVGAGI. The CDR3 length is 14 residues. The CDR3 spells CASRYRALNTEAFF. In DNA, the CDR3 is TGTGCCAGCAGGTACAGGGCCTTGAACACCGAAGCTTTCTTT.

This sequence joins TRBV6-4 and TRBJ1-4; no firm D call. This CDR3 has 15 residues. CDR1 MRHNA and CDR2 SNTAGT come from the germline V gene. V was pared by 5 bases and J by 4 bases, with 14 bases between. This chain's CDR3 is CASSYSADRNEKLFF. CDR3 coding DNA: TGTGCCAGCAGTTATTCCGCAGACCGTAATGAAAAACTGTTTTTT.

The V call is TRBV6-6, the J call TRBJ2-1; 8 nucleotides line up with TRBD1. Germline V gene lookup returns CDR1 MNHNY and CDR2 SVGAGI (reference sequence). This CDR3 region has 14 residues. Unmatched junction bases numbered 4, after V lost 6 bases and J lost 3 bases. CDR3 coding DNA: TGTGCCAGCAGAACAGGGGGACTCTACAATGAGCAGTTCTTC. Amino acid sequence: CASRTGGLYNEQFF.

The rearrangement links TRBV20-1 to TRBJ1-1, with D uncertain. Germline V CDR1 and CDR2: DFQATT, SNEGSKA (reference sequence). Trimming removed 7 bases from V and 10 bases from J, with 13 bases in between. The CDR3 contains 10 residues. The CDR3, as DNA: TGCAGTGGGGCGGCCGATGCAGCTTTCTTT. Protein: CSGAADAAFF.

V and J are TRBV27 and TRBJ2-7, with TRBD1 matching 8 bases. The CDR3 loop spans 14 amino acids. The germline V gene encodes CDR1 MNHEY and CDR2 SMNVEV (reference sequence). Unmatched junction bases numbered 8, after V lost 5 bases and J lost 5 bases. CDR3 sequence reads: CASSPDRGIHEQYF. DNA for the CDR3: TGTGCCAGCAGTCCAGACAGGGGTATCCACGAGCAGTACTTC.

The chain carries TRBV19 and TRBJ1-1; D may be TRBD1 (5 bases). The CDR3 length is 17 residues. Trimming took off 4 bases at V and 1 base at J, with 19 bases between the two ends. The V gene's germline CDR1 is LNHDA and CDR2 SQIVND (reference sequence). CDR3 sequence (DNA): TGTGCCAGTAGTACGGTGAGGGGTGCGAGAAAGAACACTGAAGCTTTCTTT. Translating it yields CASSTVRGARKNTEAFF.